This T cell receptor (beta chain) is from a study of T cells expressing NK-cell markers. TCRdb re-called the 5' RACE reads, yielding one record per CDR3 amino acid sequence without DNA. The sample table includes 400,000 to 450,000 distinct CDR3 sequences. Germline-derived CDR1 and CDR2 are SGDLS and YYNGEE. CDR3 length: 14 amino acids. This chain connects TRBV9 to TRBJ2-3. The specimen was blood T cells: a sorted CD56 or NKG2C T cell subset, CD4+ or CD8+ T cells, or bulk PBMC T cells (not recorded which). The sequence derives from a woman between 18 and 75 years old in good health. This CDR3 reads CASSVGSSSDTQYF.